This TCR beta chain was identified during a study of T-cell reconstitution after alpha-beta-depleted transplantation in children. This clonotype was recorded a few times. The CDR3 consists of 17 residues. Trimming pared 3 bases from V and 8 bases from J, leaving 25 bases between. Germline CDR1 ENHRY, CDR2 SYGVKD. Library preparation (for TCRbeta) was performed with unique molecular identifiers. TCRdb re-derived calls from the PCR reads in MiXCR, one entry per CDR3 protein. The sample lists about a million distinct CDR3 sequences; roughly 31% were seen once. The sample here was PBMCs, mostly from graft donor cells, taken 360 days after TCRalphabeta/CD19-depleted stem cell transplant. The chain joins TRBV10-3 to TRBJ1-2; TRBD1 might be the D (6 bases). This receptor was obtained from a boy under two years old who had a stem cell transplant for SCID, so the T cells may come from the graft donor. CDR3 loop: CAISDLARLQGKGGYTF. The CDR3 DNA reads TGTGCCATCAGTGATTTAGCTCGTCTCCAGGGGAAGGGAGGCTACACCTTC.